The clone carrying this TCR beta chain has only a few counts. Its antigen is not identified. This record comes from a study of beta chain features in type 1 diabetes. Notes on the study in general: Across all four CD4+ subsets, people with type 1 diabetes showed modestly shorter TCRB CDR3s.

The V and J ends lost 3 bases and 5 bases, in that order; junction bases with no gene match: 10. The CDR3 runs 16 residues. The germline V gene has CDR1 KGHSH and CDR2 LQKENI. Sequencing targeted expressed TCRB transcripts, as all isolated RNA had been reverse transcribed. There were approximately 3.7 million reads on average in the naive, central memory and regulatory T cell samples. The assay was immunoSEQ multiplex PCR, and TCRdb's table has in-frame clones only and misses some. The table lists 240,000 or so clones, around 21% of them singletons. This clonotype was obtained from a woman aged 40 to 50 with type 1 diabetes. The V call is TRBV18, the J call TRBJ2-1; 7 bases line up with TRBD1. The sample taken for sequencing was naive CD4+ T cells from blood. CDR3 loop: CASSPFAGTEHNEQFF. DNA of the CDR3: TGTGCCAGCTCACCGTTTGCCGGGACAGAACACAATGAGCAGTTCTTC. The full variable domain, its missing parts supplied by reference TRBV18 and TRBJ2-1, is NAGVMQNPRHLVRRRGQEARLRCSPMKGHSHVYWYRQLPEEGLKFMVYLQKENIIDESGMPKERFSAEFPKEGPSILRIQQVVRGDSAAYFCASSPFAGTEHNEQFFGPGTRLTVL.